These T cell receptor beta chains were read from a single sample in a study of shared clonotypes between healthy human individuals. Some clones are missing from TCRdb's copy, which holds only in-frame ones; the method was immunoSEQ multiplex PCR. The top ten clones hold around 0.47% of a sample with approximately 1,000,000 clones, more than 75% of them seen once. The sample comprised memory CD4+ T cells from PBMCs. These receptors were collected from a man aged 18 to 29 in good health. Some clones in this sample may be carry-over from other donors' samples. The conserved cysteine and the conserved F or W are not part of the CDR3 here.

V gene | CDR3 protein
TRBV6-5 | ASRELNTEAF
TRBV28 | ASSRQYGPEKLF
TRBV10-3 | AISEYSSGNTIY
TRBV7-2 | ASSLAHLASYYEQY
TRBV5-1 | ASSLVVLVSYNEQF
TRBV29-1 | SVQGIGELF
TRBV5-1 | ASSSGTGVTDTQY
TRBV28 | ASRPGGTSGYNEQF
TRBV10-3 | AISELGVLDQPQH
TRBV5-1 | ASSLWTGQTLRSGEQY
TRBV4-3 | ASSQDRSSGRARTDTQY
TRBV6-6 | ASNYGGTGHHEQY
TRBV7-9 | ASSIQGGITEAF
TRBV6-6 | ASSYDSGSGYNKQF
TRBV27 | ASSSRSTRVTYNEQF
TRBV11-2 | ASSFTTGVNTGELF
TRBV6-5 | ASRSGVNQPQH
TRBV28 | ASSRYGTTSYEQY
TRBV2 | ASSPGGEGNTEAF
TRBV25-1 | ASSAPSYGYT
TRBV27 | ASRIYGNEQF
TRBV6-5 | ASSPDRVDNEQF
TRBV5-7 | ASSLAGQGRVYSNQPQH
TRBV6-6 | ASSYDRGTEAF
TRBV7-9 | AIAGLLMNTEAF
TRBV2 | ASREGTANSPLH
TRBV5-1 | ASSERDPWRSGYT
TRBV29-1 | SVVGRAGGETQY
TRBV6-6 | ASRGRTANTEAF
TRBV5-1 | ASSLDLHEQY
TRBV5-6 | ASSSTTQETQY
TRBV7-2 | ASTPVRYYGYT
TRBV18 | ASSPRDRGRVAGNTIY